A selection of T cell receptor beta chains follows, all from one sample in a study of post-analysis software for immune sequencing data. TCRdb processed the PCR reads anew with MiXCR; each CDR3 protein has one entry. The top ten clones hold 9% to 14% of a sample with a few hundred thousand distinct CDR3 sequences, approximately 46% of them seen once. The sequencing sample was made of blood. These receptors were collected from a girl between 5 and 17 years old with multiple sclerosis. CDR3s include the opening cysteine and the closing phenylalanine or tryptophan. D genes are given only for firm matches. The size entry is marked missing in some rows and otherwise reads once, few, many or a size class.

len	v_gene	j_gene	abundance	d_gene	CDR3nt	CDR3aa
14	TRBV20-1	TRBJ1-4	few	-	TGCAGTGCCCAAGCGACCCCTCTTAATGAAAAACTGTTTTTT	CSAQATPLNEKLFF
13	TRBV5-1	TRBJ1-5	many	-	TGCGCCAGCAGCTTGGCAGGCAATCAGCCCCAGCATTTT	CASSLAGNQPQHF
15	TRBV12-3/TRBV12-4	TRBJ2-7	-	TRBD2	TGTGCCAGCAGTCCCAGCGGGAGGAAAGGGCGGGAGCAGTACTTC	CASSPSGRKGREQYF
17	TRBV4-2	TRBJ1-3	-	-	TGTGCCAGCAGCCAAGTGGGGGCAGGGCTCTCTGGAAACACCATATATTTT	CASSQVGAGLSGNTIYF
15	TRBV5-6	TRBJ1-5	-	-	TGTGCCAGCAGCTTAATTAGACAGCCAAATCAGCCCCAGCATTTT	CASSLIRQPNQPQHF
14	TRBV12-3/TRBV12-4	TRBJ2-7	-	TRBD2	TGTGCCAGCAGTTTTGAGGGACTAGGCTACGAGCAGTACTTC	CASSFEGLGYEQYF
16	TRBV28	TRBJ2-1	-	TRBD2	TGTGCCAGTTATACTACCGGGACTAGCGGGTACAATGAGCAGTTCTTC	CASYTTGTSGYNEQFF
14	TRBV20-1	TRBJ2-3	few	-	TGCAGTCCTAAGTACCAGGCTAGCCCTGATACGCAGTATTTT	CSPKYQASPDTQYF
15	TRBV5-1	TRBJ1-2	-	-	TGCGCCAGCAGCTTAGGGACATATTCTAACTATGGCTACACCTTC	CASSLGTYSNYGYTF
19	TRBV6-1	TRBJ2-3	-	TRBD2	TGTGCCTGTGGATTGGGACTAGCGGGAGTGGGTAGTCGCGCAGATACGCAGTATTTT	CACGLGLAGVGSRADTQYF
13	TRBV5-1	TRBJ1-2	few	-	TGCGCCAGCAGCTCCGACTTAAACTATGGCTACACCTTC	CASSSDLNYGYTF
15	TRBV3-1	TRBJ2-5	few	-	TGTGCCAGCAGCCAAGGCTGGCAGGGTCAAGAGACCCAGTACTTC	CASSQGWQGQETQYF
13	TRBV20-1	TRBJ1-5	few	-	TGCAGTGCTAGACAGGGACCTGGGCAGCCCCAGCATTTT	CSARQGPGQPQHF
16	TRBV27	TRBJ2-1	-	-	TGTGCCAGCAGTTCTTCCCGGACCGGAATTTACAATGAGCAGTTCTTC	CASSSSRTGIYNEQFF
14	TRBV6-5	TRBJ2-1	few	TRBD2	TGTGCCAGCAGTTCTAGCGGGAGGGCCGTTGAGCAGTTCTTC	CASSSSGRAVEQFF
11	TRBV20-1	TRBJ2-3	-	TRBD2	TGCAGTGGGGAGGGGTCAGATACGCAGTATTTT	CSGEGSDTQYF
15	TRBV5-1	TRBJ1-1	-	-	TGCGCCAGCAGCCCAATCAAAAGCGGTGGAACTGAAGCTTTCTTT	CASSPIKSGGTEAFF
14	TRBV7-2	TRBJ1-2	-	-	TGTGCCAGCAGCTTAGCTACAGAGATCTATGGCTACACCTTC	CASSLATEIYGYTF
16	TRBV20-1	TRBJ2-3	-	TRBD2	TGCAGTGCCACTGCCTCTAGCGGGAGGGCGGGAGATACGCAGTATTTT	CSATASSGRAGDTQYF
14	TRBV6-2/TRBV6-3	TRBJ2-1	-	-	TGTGCCAGCAGTTACACTGTTAAATACAATGAGCAGTTCTTC	CASSYTVKYNEQFF
13	TRBV3-1	TRBJ2-3	few	TRBD1	TGTGCCAGCAGCCACGACAGGGATGGTACGCAGTATTTT	CASSHDRDGTQYF
13	TRBV12-3/TRBV12-4	TRBJ2-5	-	TRBD1	TGTGCCAGCAGGACAACAGGGGTAGAGACCCAGTACTTC	CASRTTGVETQYF
12	TRBV20-1	TRBJ2-3	few	-	TGCAGTGCTTCGGCCAGCACAGATACGCAGTATTTT	CSASASTDTQYF
11	TRBV20-1	TRBJ1-2	few	-	TGCAGTGCTAGAGATCTCTATGGCTACACCTTC	CSARDLYGYTF
14	TRBV7-2	TRBJ1-6	once	TRBD1	TGTGCCAGCAGCCCGGGACAGGGGAATTCACCCCCCCACTTT	CASSPGQGNSPPHF
18	TRBV9	TRBJ2-5	few	TRBD2	TGTGCCAGCAGCGTAGGCCCCTGGCTGGCGGGAGAGTCCTATGAGCAGTACTTC	CASSVGPWLAGESYEQYF
15	TRBV6-5	TRBJ1-2	few	TRBD1	TGTGCCAGCAGTTACTCACTACAGGGGTCCTATGGCTACACCTTC	CASSYSLQGSYGYTF
13	TRBV12-3/TRBV12-4	TRBJ2-3	many	-	TGTGCCAGCAGTTTGGCTAGCACAGATACGCAGTATTTT	CASSLASTDTQYF
14	TRBV5-1	TRBJ2-5	-	-	TGCGCCAGCAGCTTGGAGGAGATGTACGAGACCCAGTACTTC	CASSLEEMYETQYF
15	TRBV7-3	TRBJ2-5	-	-	TGTGCCAGCAGCTTAGGGCCAGCTTCACAAGAGACCCAGTACTTC	CASSLGPASQETQYF
15	TRBV6-2/TRBV6-3	TRBJ2-3	few	-	TGTGCCAGCAGTTACGGCGGGAAGGGAACAGATACGCAGTATTTT	CASSYGGKGTDTQYF
15	TRBV29-1	TRBJ2-3	-	TRBD1	TGCAGCGTGAAAGGGGACAGGCCCAGCACAGATACGCAGTATTTT	CSVKGDRPSTDTQYF
13	TRBV6-2/TRBV6-3	TRBJ2-5	-	TRBD1	TGTGCCAGCAGTAGGGGGCAAGCGGAGACCCAGTACTTC	CASSRGQAETQYF
12	TRBV29-1	TRBJ1-5	-	-	TGCAGCGTTGAAGACTCTTCCGGGCCCCAGCATTTT	CSVEDSSGPQHF
13	TRBV12-3/TRBV12-4	TRBJ1-2	-	-	TGTGCCAGCAGCCGGGGCCAAAACTATGGCTACACCTTC	CASSRGQNYGYTF
12	TRBV20-1	TRBJ1-2	-	-	TGCAGTGCTAGTGGGAGCTACTATGGCTACACCTTC	CSASGSYYGYTF
15	TRBV18	TRBJ2-7	few	TRBD2	TGTGCCAGCTCAACCTTAGCGGGATGGATCTACGAGCAGTACTTC	CASSTLAGWIYEQYF
15	TRBV10-3	TRBJ1-4	-	TRBD1	TGTGCCATCAGCCGGACAGGGGGCGGCGGTGAAAAACTGTTTTTT	CAISRTGGGGEKLFF
16	TRBV5-1	TRBJ2-5	-	TRBD2	TGCGCCAGCAGCTTGGGTAGCGGGGGGTACCAAGAGACCCAGTACTTC	CASSLGSGGYQETQYF
12	TRBV28	TRBJ1-4	few	-	TGTGCCAGCAGTCCCGCTAATGAAAAACTGTTTTTT	CASSPANEKLFF
14	TRBV7-3	TRBJ1-1	-	-	TGTGCCAGCAGCTTATATGGGTTAGACACTGAAGCTTTCTTT	CASSLYGLDTEAFF
16	TRBV12-3/TRBV12-4	TRBJ1-2	-	-	TGTGCCAGCAGCCTGGGGTCAGGAAAGGTGATCTATGGCTACACCTTC	CASSLGSGKVIYGYTF
13	TRBV9	TRBJ2-5	-	-	TGTGCCAGCAGCGTAGCGGAATGGGAGACCCAGTACTTC	CASSVAEWETQYF
15	TRBV7-8	TRBJ1-2	few	TRBD1	TGTGCCAGCAGCTCGGAGGGACAGACTAACTATGGCTACACCTTC	CASSSEGQTNYGYTF
9	TRBV12-3/TRBV12-4	TRBJ2-1	-	-	TGTGCCAGCAGCCCGGAGGAGTTCTTC	CASSPEEFF